The 30 T cell receptor beta chains below come from one sample, sequenced in a study of Graves' ophthalmopathy and Graves' hyperthyroidism (dated by TCRdb to the late 2010s). Sequencing instrument: Illumina HiSeq 2000. For repertoire sequencing, the TCR beta CDR3 regions were amplified from RNA transcripts. The first round of RT-PCR was done with HTBI primers and the Qiagen OneStep RT-PCR kit, and was followed by a second round of multiplex PCR, then size selection and purification. TCRdb handled the public reads itself, with Q25 trimming in fastp and clone calling in MiXCR, and kept productive beta chains. Every entry covers one CDR3 protein and lists the most common genes and DNA from its rows. For this sample the table gives about 210,000 distinct CDR3 sequences, of which 29% were detected only once. The ten largest clonotypes hold approximately 9.6% of the sample. Sequencing was done on a sample of peripheral blood. Source of these receptors: a man aged 50-60 years with Graves' ophthalmopathy. Donor details come from another sample of the same person, matched by shared clones.

This clonotype was observed a handful of times. CDR3 DNA: TGTGCCAGCAGTTTCTCCAGAAGCTCCTACGAGCAGTACTTC. Amino acid sequence: CASSFSRSSYEQYF. The chain uses TRBV27 and TRBJ2-7; D is uncertain. Looked up from germline, CDR1 is MNHEY and CDR2 is SMNVEV (reference sequence). V lost 3 bases to trimming and J lost 0 bases, with 9 bases between them. This CDR3 region has 14 residues.

Many counts were recorded for this clonotype. The V call is TRBV11-2, the J call TRBJ2-5; 12 bases line up with TRBD1. J lost 4 bases, V lost 2 bases, and 2 bases had no gene match. This CDR3 region has 15 residues. The germline V gene encodes CDR1 SGHAT and CDR2 FQNNGV. This CDR3 is CASSLLGQGAETQYF. CDR3 nucleotide sequence: TGTGCCAGCAGCTTATTGGGACAGGGGGCAGAGACCCAGTACTTC.

This clonotype appeared many times. V and J are TRBV12-3 or TRBV12-4 and TRBJ2-5, with D perhaps matching TRBD2 (7 bases). This CDR3 has 13 amino acids. V was trimmed by 8 bases and J by 2 bases, leaving 12 bases between them. CDR3 DNA: TGTGCCAGCTCGGGGGGCCTTCAAGAGACCCAGTACTTC. Residues: CASSGGLQETQYF.

This clonotype was recorded many times. The rearrangement links TRBV12-3 or TRBV12-4 to TRBJ2-2; 12 bases are shared with TRBD2. CDR3 length: 16 residues. Trimming took 5 bases from V and 7 from J; bases not matched to a gene: 8. CDR3 bases: TGTGCCAGCAGTCAAGCTAGCGGGAGGGCCGGCGGGGAGCTGTTTTTT. It translates to CASSQASGRAGGELFF.

This clonotype was detected ten times or more. The chain is built from TRBV5-5 and TRBJ2-5, with 8 bases matching TRBD1. Trimming removed 3 bases from V and 1 base from J; junction bases left unmatched: 11. Per germline, CDR1 SGHKS and CDR2 YYEKEE (reference sequence). CDR3 size: 17 residues. The CDR3 DNA reads as TGTGCCAGCAGCTCCCGAGATTTTGGACAGGGCCAAGAGACCCAGTACTTC. Protein product: CASSSRDFGQGQETQYF.

This clonotype was counted at least ten times. V is TRBV7-2 and J is TRBJ1-5, with D possibly being TRBD1 (5 bases). Germline CDR1 and CDR2: SGHTA and FQGNSA. Trimming cost V 1 base and J 5 bases, with 12 bases left between them. There are 15 residues in the CDR3. CDR3 loop: CASSLEGRVDQPQHF. For the CDR3, the DNA is TGTGCCAGCAGCTTAGAGGGCAGGGTAGATCAGCCCCAGCATTTT.

This clonotype was seen repeatedly, ten times or more. The chain employs TRBV28 and TRBJ2-5, with D perhaps TRBD1 (6 bases). The length of the CDR3 is 14 residues. V was cut by 4 bases and J by 3 bases, with 12 bases left in between. Germline V CDR1 and CDR2: MDHEN, SYDVKM. CDR3 DNA: TGTGCCAGCAGTTCGGACAGACGGAAAGAGACCCAGTACTTC. Residues: CASSSDRRKETQYF. The whole variable domain, remainder taken from reference TRBV28 and TRBJ2-5, is DVKVTQSSRYLVKRTGEKVFLECVQDMDHENMFWYRQDPGLGLRLIYFSYDVKMKEKGDIPEGYSVSREKKERFSLILESASTNQTSMYLCASSSDRRKETQYFGPGTRLLVL.

This clonotype was counted a single time. The CDR3 DNA is TGCAGTGCTAGAGGGACTAGAGGGGTGGAGACCCAGTACTTC. This translates into CSARGTRGVETQYF. The chain joins TRBV20-1 to TRBJ2-5; 7 bases map to TRBD2. From germline, CDR1 is DFQATT and CDR2 SNEGSKA (reference sequence). The CDR3 covers 14 residues. Trimming at V came to 1 base and at J to 5 bases, leaving 7 bases not matched to a gene.

The genes are TRBV30 and TRBJ2-5; 8 bases match TRBD2. The germline V gene has CDR1 GTSNPN and CDR2 SVGIG (reference sequence). The CDR3 is 15 amino acids. The junction had 5 bases not matched to a gene; V was cut back by 1 base and J by 1 base. The CDR3 DNA sequence: TGTGCCTGGAGTGGGGGCGGGGGGCCCCAAGAGACCCAGTACTTC. Translating gives CAWSGGGGPQETQYF.

This clonotype appeared many times. The chain carries TRBV29-1 and TRBJ2-5, with 10 nucleotides matching TRBD2. The CDR3 consists of 14 residues. Per germline, CDR1 SQVTM and CDR2 ANQGSEA. The trim removed 4 bases at V and 3 bases at J, leaving 5 bases unmatched. The CDR3 reads CSVGSSGGKETQYF. CDR3 nucleotide sequence: TGCAGCGTTGGTTCTAGCGGGGGAAAAGAGACCCAGTACTTC.

The chain carries TRBV19 and TRBJ1-2; D may be TRBD1 (6 bases). Germline V CDR1 and CDR2: LNHDA, SQIVND (reference sequence). This CDR3 has 13 residues. V lost 6 bases and J 4 bases, leaving 12 bases between the germline ends. CDR3 in DNA: TGTGCCAGTAGAATCAGGGGAATCTATGGCTACACCTTC. This sequence encodes CASRIRGIYGYTF.

This clonotype was seen repeatedly, ten times or more. The chain links TRBV20-1 to TRBJ1-1; D gene uncertain. The germline V gene has CDR1 DFQATT and CDR2 SNEGSKA (reference sequence). The CDR3 has 11 amino acids. The V gene lost 2 bases and the J gene lost 6 bases, with 7 bases spanning the gap. CDR3 amino acids: CSARYYPEAFF. CDR3 bases: TGCAGTGCTAGATACTACCCTGAAGCTTTCTTT.

Many counts were recorded for this clonotype. J is TRBJ1-5 and V is TRBV4-1; D call uncertain. CDR1 MGHRA and CDR2 YSYEKL come from the germline V gene. V lost 1 base and J 11 bases, leaving 15 bases between the germline ends. This CDR3 is 14 amino acids long. The CDR3, as DNA: TGCGCCAGCAGCCAAGTCGGCGGAGGCAGGTCCCAGCATTTT. Amino acids: CASSQVGGGRSQHF.

This clonotype was counted at least ten times. The CDR3 loop is CASSPIDRALVSYEQYF. CDR3 bases: TGTGCCAGCAGCCCCATCGACCGCGCGTTAGTGAGCTACGAGCAGTACTTC. The chain links TRBV11-2 to TRBJ2-7; D is unresolved. This CDR3 comprises 17 residues. V was clipped by 5 bases and J by 3 bases, with 23 bases between them. Germline CDR1 is SGHAT and CDR2 is FQNNGV.

V usage is TRBV7-8 and J usage is TRBJ2-5; 12 bases map to TRBD2. The junction had 1 base not matched to a gene; V was cut back by 0 bases and J by 2 bases. The CDR3 sequence is 16 residues long. Per the germline V gene, CDR1 is SGHVS and CDR2 is FQNEAQ. The CDR3, as DNA: TGTGCCAGCAGCTTAGCCGGACTAGCGGGGCAAGAGACCCAGTACTTC. Translating gives CASSLAGLAGQETQYF.

In this sample, this clonotype turned up many times. V is TRBV20-1 and J is TRBJ2-4; D perhaps matches TRBD2 (5 bases). This CDR3 has 15 amino acids. The V end was cut by 3 bases, the J end by 0 bases, with 12 bases between. In germline, CDR1 is DFQATT, CDR2 SNEGSKA (reference sequence). The CDR3 DNA is TGCAGTGCTAGTCCGGGATCCGAAGCCAAAAACATTCAGTACTTC. Encoded protein: CSASPGSEAKNIQYF.

This clonotype was seen many times. As the CDR3 is not closed by the conserved phenylalanine or tryptophan, this likely results from a read error. The chain uses TRBV12-3 or TRBV12-4 and TRBJ1-1; no firm D call. The V end lost 0 bases, the J end lost 4 bases, and 0 bases lay between the germline ends. The CDR3 is 11 residues long. The CDR3 protein is CASSLATEAFS. The CDR3 DNA reads as TGTGCCAGCAGTTTAGCCACTGAAGCTTTCTCT.

The chain joins TRBV6-2 or TRBV6-3 to TRBJ2-7; D is possibly TRBD1 or TRBD2 (5 bases each). The CDR3 runs to 15 residues. V was shortened by 0 bases and J by 2 bases, with 11 bases between the two germline ends. The germline gives CDR1 MNHEY, CDR2 SVGEGT. For the CDR3, the DNA is TGTGCCAGCAGTTACTCGGGGGACGGTGCCTACGAGCAGTACTTC. This translates into CASSYSGDGAYEQYF.

The chain joins TRBV28 to TRBJ2-7, with 7 bases aligning to TRBD1. This CDR3 spans 14 amino acids. Germline V gene sequence: CDR1 MDHEN, CDR2 SYDVKM. With V trimmed by 5 bases and J by 2 bases, 6 bases remained unmatched. CDR3 sequence (DNA): TGTGCCAGCAGTCAAGACAGGGCCCCCTACGAGCAGTACTTC. This sequence encodes CASSQDRAPYEQYF. The entire variable domain, with the rest obtained from reference TRBV28 and TRBJ2-7, is as follows: DVKVTQSSRYLVKRTGEKVFLECVQDMDHENMFWYRQDPGLGLRLIYFSYDVKMKEKGDIPEGYSVSREKKERFSLILESASTNQTSMYLCASSQDRAPYEQYFGPGTRLTVT.

This clonotype was seen ten or more times. The chain links TRBV9 to TRBJ1-1; D gene unclear. This CDR3 has 13 residues. Trimming took 2 bases from V and 4 from J, leaving 9 bases between them. Per germline, CDR1 SGDLS and CDR2 YYNGEE. CDR3 amino acids: CASSVGKRTEAFF. The CDR3 DNA is TGTGCCAGCAGCGTTGGTAAGCGCACTGAAGCTTTCTTT.

Many counts were recorded for this clonotype. The chain has TRBV28 and TRBJ1-2, with a tentative D call TRBD1 (5 bases). The V gene lost 8 bases and the J gene lost 2 bases, with 12 bases spanning the gap. The CDR3 covers 13 residues. The germline gives CDR1 MDHEN, CDR2 SYDVKM. Here the CDR3 reads CASLYRDNYGYTF. The CDR3 DNA follows: TGTGCCAGCCTATACCGGGACAACTATGGCTACACCTTC.

The table lists this clonotype with many counts. This chain links TRBV11-2 with TRBJ1-1; no clear D gene. Germline CDR1 is SGHAT and CDR2 is FQNNGV. Trimming removed 5 bases at V and 1 base at J, with 11 bases between. CDR3 length equals 14 residues. CDR3 amino acids: CASSPRRWNTEAFF. Written as DNA, the CDR3 is TGTGCCAGCAGCCCCCGACGGTGGAACACTGAAGCTTTCTTT.

Ten or more counts support this clonotype. The rearrangement uses TRBV3-1 and TRBJ2-7; D possibly matches TRBD1 or TRBD2 (5 bases each). Per germline, CDR1 LGHDT and CDR2 YNNKEL (reference sequence). The CDR3 extends over 15 amino acids. The V and J ends lost 5 bases and 3 bases respectively, with 17 bases between them. CDR3 DNA sequence: TGTGCCAGCAGCACGCCGACATGGGGGAACTACGAGCAGTACTTC. Translated, it gives CASSTPTWGNYEQYF.

This clonotype was counted many times. This chain connects TRBV7-9 to TRBJ1-5, with 9 bases lining up with TRBD1. CDR1 SEHNR and CDR2 FQNEAQ come from the germline V gene (reference sequence). The CDR3 is 14 residues long. The V and J ends lost 10 bases and 4 bases, in that order; junction bases with no gene match: 8. DNA for the CDR3: TGTGCCACCTCCGGGACAGGGTTTAATCAGCCCCAGCATTTT. Amino acid sequence: CATSGTGFNQPQHF.

This chain uses TRBV6-2 or TRBV6-3 with TRBJ2-5, with D possibly being TRBD2 (5 bases). TRBJ2-7 explains the end of the DNA better; the J call may be wrong. The CDR3 sequence is 12 residues long. Per the germline V gene, CDR1 is MNHEY and CDR2 is SVGEGT. The CDR3 nucleotides are TGTGCCAGCCAGGACGGGACCTACGAGCAGTACTTC. Translating it yields CASQDGTYEQYF.

This clonotype was counted at least ten times. V and J are TRBV19 and TRBJ2-7; no reliable D call. This CDR3 region has 13 residues. Trimming took off 8 bases at V and 4 bases at J, with 15 bases between the two ends. The germline gives CDR1 LNHDA, CDR2 SQIVND (reference sequence). For the CDR3, the DNA is TGTGCCAGTTCCGGACCCTACGGGTACGAGCAGTACTTC. Protein: CASSGPYGYEQYF.

The chain employs TRBV12-3 or TRBV12-4 and TRBJ2-7, with 7 bases aligning to TRBD2. Trimming at V came to 0 bases and at J to 6 bases, leaving 5 bases not matched to a gene. This CDR3 spans 14 amino acids. CDR3 in amino acids: CASSLAGGPCEQYF. CDR3 coding DNA: TGTGCCAGCAGTTTAGCGGGAGGGCCCTGCGAGCAGTACTTC.

The table lists this clonotype with many counts. The chain combines TRBV4-3 with TRBJ2-7; D unclear. Germline V gene lookup returns CDR1 LGHNA and CDR2 YSLEER. The CDR3 is made up of 15 amino acids. The V end lost 0 bases, the J end lost 1 base, and 10 bases lay between the germline ends. The DNA of the CDR3 is TGCGCCAGCAGCCAAGATCCTCTGGGTTCCTACGAGCAGTACTTC. This translates into CASSQDPLGSYEQYF.

Here the CDR3 reads CASSLEGRETYEQYF. The CDR3 bases are TGCGCCAGCAGCTTGGAGGGACGGGAGACCTACGAGCAGTACTTC. The chain is built from TRBV5-1 and TRBJ2-7, with D tentatively TRBD2 (6 bases). The CDR3 extends over 15 amino acids. V lost 0 bases, J lost 2 bases, and 12 bases lay in between. Per germline, CDR1 SGHRS and CDR2 YFSETQ.

This clonotype appeared many times. The V gene is TRBV28, the J gene TRBJ1-5, with a possible D match to TRBD1 (6 bases). CDR1 and CDR2 from the germline V gene are MDHEN and SYDVKM. The CDR3 extends over 14 amino acids. The ends were cut back, 3 bases at V and 6 bases at J, with 12 bases in the middle. CDR3 in amino acids: CASSFRTGRQPQHF. CDR3 sequence (DNA): TGTGCCAGCAGTTTTCGAACAGGGCGTCAGCCCCAGCATTTT.